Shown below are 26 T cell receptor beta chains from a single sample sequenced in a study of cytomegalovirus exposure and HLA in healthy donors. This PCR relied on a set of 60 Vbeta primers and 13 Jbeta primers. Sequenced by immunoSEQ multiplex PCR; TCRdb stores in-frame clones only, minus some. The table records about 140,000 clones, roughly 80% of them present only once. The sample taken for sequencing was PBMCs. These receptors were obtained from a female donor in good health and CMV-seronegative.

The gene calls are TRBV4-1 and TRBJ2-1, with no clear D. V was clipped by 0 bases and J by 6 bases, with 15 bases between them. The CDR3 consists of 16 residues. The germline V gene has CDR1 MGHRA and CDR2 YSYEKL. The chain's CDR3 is CASSQESRDRFNEQFF. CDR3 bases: TGCGCCAGCAGCCAAGAGAGCCGCGATCGATTCAATGAGCAGTTCTTC.

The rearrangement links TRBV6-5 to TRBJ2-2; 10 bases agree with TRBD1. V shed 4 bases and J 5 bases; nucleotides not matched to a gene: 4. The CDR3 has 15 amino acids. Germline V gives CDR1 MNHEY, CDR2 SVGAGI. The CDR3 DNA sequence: TGTGCCAGCAGTTTTGGGACAGGGGCTACCGGGGAGCTGTTTTTT. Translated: CASSFGTGATGELFF.

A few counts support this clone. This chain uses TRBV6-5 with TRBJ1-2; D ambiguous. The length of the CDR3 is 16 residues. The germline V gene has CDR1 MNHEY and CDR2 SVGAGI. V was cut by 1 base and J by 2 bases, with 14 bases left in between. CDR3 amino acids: CASSYYMESQNYGYTF. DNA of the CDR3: TGTGCCAGCAGTTACTACATGGAATCACAGAACTATGGCTACACCTTC.

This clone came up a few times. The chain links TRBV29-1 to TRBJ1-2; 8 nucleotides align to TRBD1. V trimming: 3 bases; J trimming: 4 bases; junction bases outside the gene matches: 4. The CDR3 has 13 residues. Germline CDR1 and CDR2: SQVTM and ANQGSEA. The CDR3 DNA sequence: TGCAGCGTTGAGAGGACAGGGTTCTATGGCTACACCTTC. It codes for CSVERTGFYGYTF.

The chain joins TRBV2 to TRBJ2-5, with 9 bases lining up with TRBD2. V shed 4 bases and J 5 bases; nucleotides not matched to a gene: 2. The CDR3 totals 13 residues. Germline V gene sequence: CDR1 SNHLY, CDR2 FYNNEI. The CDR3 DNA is TGTGCCAGCAGTGTACTAGCGGGCGAGACCCAGTACTTC. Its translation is CASSVLAGETQYF.

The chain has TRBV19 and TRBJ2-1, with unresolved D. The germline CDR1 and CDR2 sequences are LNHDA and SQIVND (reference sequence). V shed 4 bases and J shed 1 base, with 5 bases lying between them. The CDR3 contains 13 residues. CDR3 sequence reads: CASSSGSYNEQFF. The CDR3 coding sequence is TGTGCCAGTAGTAGCGGATCCTACAATGAGCAGTTCTTC.

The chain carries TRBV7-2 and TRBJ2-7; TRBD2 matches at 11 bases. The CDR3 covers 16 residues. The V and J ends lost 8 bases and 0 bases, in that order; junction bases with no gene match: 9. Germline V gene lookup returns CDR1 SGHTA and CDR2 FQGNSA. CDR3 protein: CASRRGLAEYSYEQYF. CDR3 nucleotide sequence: TGTGCCAGCCGCAGGGGACTAGCGGAATACTCCTACGAGCAGTACTTC. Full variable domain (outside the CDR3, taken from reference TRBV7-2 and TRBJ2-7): GAGVSQSPSNKVTEKGKDVELRCDPISGHTALYWYRQSLGQGLEFLIYFQGNSAPDKSGLPSDRFSAERTGGSVSTLTIQRTQQEDSAVYLCASRRGLAEYSYEQYFGPGTRLTVT.

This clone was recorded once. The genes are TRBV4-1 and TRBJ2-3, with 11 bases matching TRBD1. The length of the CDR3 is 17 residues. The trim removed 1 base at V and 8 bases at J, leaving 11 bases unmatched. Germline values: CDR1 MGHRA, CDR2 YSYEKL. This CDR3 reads CASSQGLTGTGGSTQYF. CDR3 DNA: TGCGCCAGCAGCCAAGGCCTTACCGGGACAGGGGGTAGTACGCAGTATTTT.

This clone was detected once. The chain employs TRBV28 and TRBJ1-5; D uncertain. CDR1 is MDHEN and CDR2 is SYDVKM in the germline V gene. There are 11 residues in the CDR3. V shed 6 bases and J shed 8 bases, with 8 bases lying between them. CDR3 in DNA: TGTGCCAGCAGCATAGGAGAGCCCCAGCATTTT. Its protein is CASSIGEPQHF.

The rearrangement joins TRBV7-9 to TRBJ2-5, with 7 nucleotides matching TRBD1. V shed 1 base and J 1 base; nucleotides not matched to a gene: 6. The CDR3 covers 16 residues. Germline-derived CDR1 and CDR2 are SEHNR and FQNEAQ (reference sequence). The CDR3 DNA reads TGTGCCAGCAGCTTAGTCCCAGGGGGAAGCCAAGAGACCCAGTACTTC. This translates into CASSLVPGGSQETQYF.

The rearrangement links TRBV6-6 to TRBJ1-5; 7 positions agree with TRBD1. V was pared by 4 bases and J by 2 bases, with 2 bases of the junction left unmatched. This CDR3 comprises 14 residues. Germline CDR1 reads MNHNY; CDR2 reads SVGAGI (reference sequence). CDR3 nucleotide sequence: TGTGCCAGCAGTTCCACAGGGGGCAATCAGCCCCAGCATTTT. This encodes CASSSTGGNQPQHF.

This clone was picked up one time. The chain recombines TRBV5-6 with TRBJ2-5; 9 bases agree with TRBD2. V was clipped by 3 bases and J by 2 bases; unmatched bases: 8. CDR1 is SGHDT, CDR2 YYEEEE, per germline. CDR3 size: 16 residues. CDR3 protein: CASSWVSGSGQETQYF. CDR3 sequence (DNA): TGTGCCAGCAGCTGGGTTAGCGGGAGCGGACAAGAGACCCAGTACTTC.

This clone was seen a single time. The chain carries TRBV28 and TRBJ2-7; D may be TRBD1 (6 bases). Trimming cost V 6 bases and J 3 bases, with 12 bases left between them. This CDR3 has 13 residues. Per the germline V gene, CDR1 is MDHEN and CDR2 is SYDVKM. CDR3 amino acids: CASRSTGRYEQYF. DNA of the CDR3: TGTGCCAGCAGATCGACAGGACGCTACGAGCAGTACTTC.

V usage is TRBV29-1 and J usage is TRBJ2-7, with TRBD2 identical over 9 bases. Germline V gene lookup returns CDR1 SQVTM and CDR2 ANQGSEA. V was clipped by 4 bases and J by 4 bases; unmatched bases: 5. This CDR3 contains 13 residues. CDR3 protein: CSVGVAGVYEQYF. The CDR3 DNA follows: TGCAGCGTTGGAGTAGCGGGAGTTTACGAGCAGTACTTC.

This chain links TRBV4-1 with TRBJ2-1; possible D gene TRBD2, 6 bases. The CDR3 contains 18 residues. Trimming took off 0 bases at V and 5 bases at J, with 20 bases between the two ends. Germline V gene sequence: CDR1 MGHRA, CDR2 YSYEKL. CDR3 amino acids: CASSQDKVEEGHNNEQFF. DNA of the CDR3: TGCGCCAGCAGCCAAGATAAAGTTGAGGAGGGCCACAACAATGAGCAGTTCTTC.

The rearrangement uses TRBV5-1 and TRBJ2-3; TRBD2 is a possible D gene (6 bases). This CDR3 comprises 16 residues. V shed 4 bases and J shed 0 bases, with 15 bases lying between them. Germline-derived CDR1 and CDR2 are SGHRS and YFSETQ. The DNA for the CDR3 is TGCGCCAGCAGCCTGGAGGGAGCCTCTAGCACAGATACGCAGTATTTT. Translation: CASSLEGASSTDTQYF. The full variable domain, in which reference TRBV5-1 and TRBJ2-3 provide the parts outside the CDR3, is KAGVTQTPRYLIKTRGQQVTLSCSPISGHRSVSWYQQTPGQGLQFLFEYFSETQRNKGNFPGRFSGRQFSNSRSEMNVSTLELGDSALYLCASSLEGASSTDTQYFGPGTRLTVL.

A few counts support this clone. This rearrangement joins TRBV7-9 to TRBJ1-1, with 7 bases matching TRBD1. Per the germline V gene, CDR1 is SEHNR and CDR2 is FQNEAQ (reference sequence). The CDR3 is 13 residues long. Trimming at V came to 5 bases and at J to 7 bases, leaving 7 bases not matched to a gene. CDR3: CASSRDPGGEAFF. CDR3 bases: TGTGCCAGCAGCCGGGACCCAGGGGGTGAAGCTTTCTTT.

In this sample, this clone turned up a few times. CDR3 region: CASSTTGRWDQPQHF. Here the CDR3 DNA reads TGTGCCAGCAGTACGACAGGGAGGTGGGATCAGCCCCAGCATTTT. The chain uses TRBV27 and TRBJ1-5, with TRBD1 matching 7 bases. Trimming took 5 bases from V and 5 from J; bases not matched to a gene: 9. This CDR3 contains 15 residues. CDR1 and CDR2 from the germline V gene are MNHEY and SMNVEV (reference sequence).

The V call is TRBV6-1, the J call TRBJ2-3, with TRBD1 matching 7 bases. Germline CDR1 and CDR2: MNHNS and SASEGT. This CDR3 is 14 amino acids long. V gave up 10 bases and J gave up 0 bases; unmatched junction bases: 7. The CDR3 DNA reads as TGTGCCACAAGGGGGCTGTCTAGCACAGATACGCAGTATTTT. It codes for CATRGLSSTDTQYF.

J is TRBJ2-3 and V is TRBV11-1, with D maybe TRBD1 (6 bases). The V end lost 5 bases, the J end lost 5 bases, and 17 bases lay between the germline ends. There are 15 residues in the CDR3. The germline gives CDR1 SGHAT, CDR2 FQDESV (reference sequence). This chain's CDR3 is CASSPTGTPGDTQYF. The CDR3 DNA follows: TGTGCCAGCAGCCCCACAGGGACGCCAGGAGATACGCAGTATTTT.

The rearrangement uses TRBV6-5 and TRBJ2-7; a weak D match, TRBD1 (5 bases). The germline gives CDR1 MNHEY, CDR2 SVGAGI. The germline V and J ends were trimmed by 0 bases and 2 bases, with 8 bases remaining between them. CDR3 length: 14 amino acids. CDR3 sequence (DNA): TGTGCCAGCAGTTACTCGACAGCTACCTACGAGCAGTACTTC. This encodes CASSYSTATYEQYF.

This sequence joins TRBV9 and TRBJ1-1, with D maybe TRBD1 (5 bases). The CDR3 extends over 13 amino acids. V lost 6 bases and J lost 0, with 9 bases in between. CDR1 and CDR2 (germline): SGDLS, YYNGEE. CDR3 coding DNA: TGTGCCAGCAAGGGGCAGTTGAACACTGAAGCTTTCTTT. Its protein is CASKGQLNTEAFF.

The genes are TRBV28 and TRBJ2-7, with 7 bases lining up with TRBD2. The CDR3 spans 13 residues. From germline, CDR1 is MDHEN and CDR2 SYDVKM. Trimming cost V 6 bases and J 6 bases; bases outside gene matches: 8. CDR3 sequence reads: CASSLALAGEQYF. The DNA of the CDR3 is TGTGCCAGCAGCTTAGCGTTAGCGGGCGAGCAGTACTTC.

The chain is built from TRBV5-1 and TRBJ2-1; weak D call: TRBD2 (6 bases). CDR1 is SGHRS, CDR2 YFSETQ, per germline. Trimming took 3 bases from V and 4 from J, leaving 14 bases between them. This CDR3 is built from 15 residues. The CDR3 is CASSSRDSAYNEQFF. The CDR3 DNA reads TGCGCCAGCAGCTCCCGGGACTCCGCTTACAATGAGCAGTTCTTC.

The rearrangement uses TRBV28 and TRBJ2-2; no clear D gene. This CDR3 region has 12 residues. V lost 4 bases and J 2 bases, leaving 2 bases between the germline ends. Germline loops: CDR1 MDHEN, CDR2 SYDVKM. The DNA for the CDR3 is TGTGCCAGCAGTTCAAACACCGGGGAGCTGTTTTTT. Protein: CASSSNTGELFF.

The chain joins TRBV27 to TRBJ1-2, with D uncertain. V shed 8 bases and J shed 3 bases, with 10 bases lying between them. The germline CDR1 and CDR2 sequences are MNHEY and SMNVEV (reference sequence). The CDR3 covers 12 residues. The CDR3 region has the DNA TGTGCCAGCGGCCACACCCACTATGGCTACACCTTC. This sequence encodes CASGHTHYGYTF.